Listed here are 28 T cell receptor beta chains from one sample, sequenced in a study of PD-1 blockade in classical Hodgkin lymphoma. The protocol was immunoSEQ multiplex PCR, while the TCRdb copy is restricted to in-frame clones and leaves out a portion. The data hold roughly 30,000 clones, with roughly 91% observed a single time. Regarding time point: newly diagnosed, previously untreated cHL patient sample. Purification of CD4+ T cells from thawed PBMCs was achieved by magnetic negative selection. Sequences were obtained from CD4+ T cells from blood. All receptors come from a human donor with classical Hodgkin lymphoma.

Only one count was recorded for this clone. The rearrangement links TRBV30 to TRBJ1-1; no firm D call. The germline V gene encodes CDR1 GTSNPN and CDR2 SVGIG (reference sequence). The CDR3 length is 14 residues. V lost 1 base and J lost 3, with 12 bases in between. In DNA, the CDR3 is TGTGCCTGGAGTGCCGCGTGGGGTGACACTGAAGCTTTCTTT. Amino acids: CAWSAAWGDTEAFF. Looking up the rest from reference TRBV30 and TRBJ1-1 gives the full variable domain: SQTIHQWPATLVQPVGSPLSLECTVEGTSNPNLYWYRQAAGRGLQLLFYSVGIGQISSEVPQNLSASRPQDRQFILSSKKLLLSDSGFYLCAWSAAWGDTEAFFGQGTRLTVV.

The V and J genes are TRBV7-2 and TRBJ1-1; D gene uncertain. Between the trimmed V and J ends, which lost 8 bases and 0 bases, there was a span of 13 bases. From germline, CDR1 is SGHTA and CDR2 FQGNSA. CDR3 length: 14 amino acids. The CDR3 sequence is CASAGRILNTEAFF. In DNA form, the CDR3 reads TGTGCCAGCGCCGGCAGGATCTTGAACACTGAAGCTTTCTTT.

The rearrangement links TRBV5-1 to TRBJ1-1; weak D call: TRBD1 (5 bases). V shed 1 base and J shed 5 bases, with 12 bases lying between them. Germline V CDR1 and CDR2: SGHRS, YFSETQ. This CDR3 spans 14 amino acids. CDR3 sequence: CASSLTLGVTEAFF. The CDR3 bases are TGCGCCAGCAGCTTGACTCTAGGGGTGACTGAAGCTTTCTTT.

V and J are TRBV14 and TRBJ2-3, with D perhaps TRBD1 (6 bases). The CDR3 contains 15 residues. Trimming left V 1 base short and J 7 bases short, with 15 bases between. Germline V gives CDR1 SGHDN, CDR2 FVKESK. The CDR3 is CASSQGPQGKHTQYF. CDR3 DNA: TGTGCCAGCAGCCAAGGGCCCCAGGGGAAGCATACGCAGTATTTT.

The CDR3: CASSSRQGAPSYSNQPQHF. The CDR3 nucleotides are TGTGCCAGCAGCTCTAGACAGGGGGCACCATCTTATAGCAATCAGCCCCAGCATTTT. The chain links TRBV7-2 to TRBJ1-5, with 10 positions matching TRBD1. CDR3 length: 19 residues. CDR1 SGHTA and CDR2 FQGNSA come from the germline V gene. The ends lost 4 bases at V and 0 bases at J; junction bases unmatched: 12.

V gene TRBV5-5 combines with J gene TRBJ1-1, with 8 bases lining up with TRBD1. The CDR3 covers 14 residues. Losses at the gene ends were 2 bases for V and 9 bases for J; bases not matched to a gene: 9. Germline assignment: CDR1 SGHKS and CDR2 YYEKEE (reference sequence). The CDR3 DNA follows: TGTGCCAGCAGCTTTGGTCCAAGGACAGGGCAAGCTTTCTTT. Protein product: CASSFGPRTGQAFF.

CDR3 coding DNA: TGTGCCAGTAGTATTGGGACAGGGGGTGAGCAGTTCTTC. Amino acid sequence: CASSIGTGGEQFF. The chain carries TRBV19 and TRBJ2-1; 11 bases fit TRBD1. Germline CDR1 and CDR2: LNHDA and SQIVND (reference sequence). The V gene end was trimmed by 3 bases and the J gene end by 9 bases; junction bases not matched to a gene: 1. The CDR3 covers 13 residues.

The CDR3 here is CASSPLLQGAPQGPGYTF. The CDR3 nucleotides are TGTGCCAGCTCACCACTACTACAGGGGGCGCCCCAAGGTCCTGGCTACACCTTC. V usage is TRBV18 and J usage is TRBJ1-2; the match to TRBD1 covers 9 bases. The germline CDR1 and CDR2 sequences are KGHSH and LQKENI. V lost 1 base and J lost 7; bases outside the gene matches: 16. The CDR3 sequence is 18 residues long. Looking up the rest from reference TRBV18 and TRBJ1-2 gives the full variable domain: NAGVMQNPRHLVRRRGQEARLRCSPMKGHSHVYWYRQLPEEGLKFMVYLQKENIIDESGMPKERFSAEFPKEGPSILRIQQVVRGDSAAYFCASSPLLQGAPQGPGYTFGSGTRLTVV.

This chain joins TRBV6-1 and TRBJ2-5; D is undetermined. From germline, CDR1 is MNHNS and CDR2 SASEGT. The V and J ends lost 6 bases and 5 bases respectively, with 19 bases between them. The CDR3 sequence is 15 residues long. CDR3 bases: TGTGCCAGCAGCGCGTCGGTGGATTTTATTGAGACCCAGTACTTC. As protein: CASSASVDFIETQYF.

The rearrangement uses TRBV19 and TRBJ1-1; D unresolved. Germline loops: CDR1 LNHDA, CDR2 SQIVND (reference sequence). The CDR3 length is 13 residues. V was cut by 0 bases and J by 1 base, with 3 bases left in between. For the CDR3, the DNA is TGTGCCAGTAGTATAGACAAGAACACTGAAGCTTTCTTT. This gives the protein CASSIDKNTEAFF.

This clone came up a few times. The chain has TRBV2 and TRBJ1-1, with 8 bases matching TRBD1. CDR3 length equals 13 residues. Germline assignment: CDR1 SNHLY and CDR2 FYNNEI. V shed 6 bases and J 11 bases; nucleotides not matched to a gene: 11. In DNA, the CDR3 is TGTGCCAGCAGGCCGGGGACAGGACCCGTGGCTTTCTTT. Translated: CASRPGTGPVAFF.

V gene TRBV29-1 combines with J gene TRBJ1-4; D might be TRBD1 (6 bases). V was trimmed by 0 bases and J by 7 bases, leaving 12 bases between them. CDR1 SQVTM and CDR2 ANQGSEA come from the germline V gene. This CDR3 is built from 14 residues. The CDR3 DNA is TGCAGCGTTGAAGATCCGGGGGCGGGTGAAAAACTGTTTTTT. Its translation: CSVEDPGAGEKLFF.

V is TRBV19 and J is TRBJ1-1, with TRBD1 as a possible D gene (5 bases). Germline CDR1 and CDR2: LNHDA and SQIVND (reference sequence). The CDR3 length is 15 residues. The ends were cut back, 4 bases at V and 5 bases at J, with 17 bases in the middle. For the CDR3, the DNA is TGTGCCAGTAGTAGTCAGGACACCCGGGGGACTGAAGCTTTCTTT. Its protein product is CASSSQDTRGTEAFF.

The J gene is TRBJ2-5, the V gene TRBV9, with 9 bases lining up with TRBD2. This CDR3 comprises 13 residues. The junction had 2 bases not matched to a gene; V was cut back by 4 bases and J by 4 bases. Germline lookup yields CDR1 SGDLS and CDR2 YYNGEE. Here the CDR3 reads CASSLAGAETQYF. The CDR3 nucleotides are TGTGCCAGCAGCTTAGCGGGAGCAGAGACCCAGTACTTC.

This chain joins TRBV30 and TRBJ1-4, with 10 bases fitting TRBD1. Unmatched junction bases numbered 12, after V lost 1 base and J lost 4 bases. The CDR3 totals 18 residues. Germline lookup yields CDR1 GTSNPN and CDR2 SVGIG (reference sequence). The CDR3 reads CAWSGGWDRGLHNEKLFF. CDR3 DNA sequence: TGTGCCTGGAGTGGAGGTTGGGACAGGGGCCTTCATAATGAAAAACTGTTTTTT.

J is TRBJ2-2 and V is TRBV28; 7 nucleotides match TRBD1. Germline V lookup: CDR1 MDHEN, CDR2 SYDVKM. The CDR3 is made up of 13 amino acids. V shed 6 bases, J shed 4 bases, and the junction held 2 bases outside the gene matches. Here the CDR3 reads CASRDRPTGELFF. The CDR3 DNA sequence: TGTGCCAGCAGGGACAGGCCCACCGGGGAGCTGTTTTTT.

The chain combines TRBV7-2 with TRBJ2-7; 9 bases are a match to TRBD2. CDR3 size: 15 residues. Germline values: CDR1 SGHTA, CDR2 FQGNSA. Trimming took 4 bases from V and 4 from J; bases not matched to a gene: 8. DNA of the CDR3: TGTGCCAGCAGCTCAGCGGGAGGCCCTCAGTACGAGCAGTACTTC. Translated: CASSSAGGPQYEQYF.

V is TRBV7-8 and J is TRBJ2-1; possibly TRBD2 for D (5 bases). The V and J ends lost 1 base and 5 bases respectively, with 12 bases between them. CDR3 length equals 15 residues. Per germline, CDR1 SGHVS and CDR2 FQNEAQ. For the CDR3, the DNA is TGTGCCAGCAGCTTAGGGCTCTCCGGGGACAATGAGCAGTTCTTC. Translated: CASSLGLSGDNEQFF.

This chain connects TRBV30 to TRBJ2-7; D is possibly TRBD2 (5 bases). Trimming pared 3 bases from V and 1 base from J, leaving 7 bases between. Germline CDR1 is GTSNPN and CDR2 is SVGIG (reference sequence). The CDR3 covers 12 residues. The chain's CDR3 is CAWSPGSYEQYF. DNA for the CDR3: TGTGCCTGGAGCCCGGGGTCCTACGAGCAGTACTTC.

The chain links TRBV27 to TRBJ2-3; D gene ambiguous. CDR3 length equals 15 residues. V dropped 2 bases and J dropped 0 bases, with 9 bases sitting between them. Per the germline V gene, CDR1 is MNHEY and CDR2 is SMNVEV (reference sequence). CDR3 bases: TGTGCCAGCAGTTTAGCGGCCCTTAGCACAGATACGCAGTATTTT. Its protein product is CASSLAALSTDTQYF.

The chain carries TRBV7-2 and TRBJ1-1; D remains unclear. This CDR3 is 14 amino acids long. From germline, CDR1 is SGHTA and CDR2 FQGNSA. The V and J ends lost 5 bases and 2 bases respectively, with 12 bases between them. In DNA form, the CDR3 reads TGTGCCAGCAGCGTTGAAGCTATCAACACTGAAGCTTTCTTT. Translation gives CASSVEAINTEAFF.

The chain joins TRBV27 to TRBJ2-3, with D possibly matching TRBD2 (7 bases). The CDR3 length is 15 residues. With 6 bases removed from V and 4 bases from J, the gap between germline ends came to 17 bases. Germline V gene sequence: CDR1 MNHEY, CDR2 SMNVEV (reference sequence). CDR3 bases: TGTGCCAGCAGACACGTGGGGGGGCGTGCAGATACGCAGTATTTT. This codes for CASRHVGGRADTQYF.

This clone was observed a single time. This chain joins TRBV18 and TRBJ1-5, with D unclear. Germline CDR1 KGHSH, CDR2 LQKENI. This CDR3 has 16 amino acids. The ends were cut back, 1 base at V and 0 bases at J, with 10 bases in the middle. DNA for the CDR3: TGTGCCAGCTCACCACTAGGAAGGTATAGCAATCAGCCCCAGCATTTT. As protein: CASSPLGRYSNQPQHF. Full variable domain (remainder filled in from reference TRBV18 and TRBJ1-5): NAGVMQNPRHLVRRRGQEARLRCSPMKGHSHVYWYRQLPEEGLKFMVYLQKENIIDESGMPKERFSAEFPKEGPSILRIQQVVRGDSAAYFCASSPLGRYSNQPQHFGDGTRLSIL.

CDR3 DNA: TGTGCCAGCTCACCGTTCGGCGGGAGCGGGAATGAGCAGTTCTTC. Encoded protein: CASSPFGGSGNEQFF. The rearrangement joins TRBV18 to TRBJ2-1; 7 bases are shared with TRBD2. The CDR3 sequence is 15 residues long. Germline V CDR1 and CDR2: KGHSH, LQKENI. The V segment lost 3 bases and the J segment 7 bases; nucleotides outside the gene matches: 9.

This chain connects TRBV7-2 to TRBJ2-5; D remains unclear. The CDR3 length is 16 residues. Germline assignment: CDR1 SGHTA and CDR2 FQGNSA. Trimming shortened V by 4 bases and J by 5 bases, and 20 bases separated the two germline ends. The CDR3 loop reads CASSSGRDVTVETQYF. The DNA of the CDR3 is TGTGCCAGCAGCTCAGGACGAGACGTCACCGTGGAGACCCAGTACTTC.

V is TRBV7-3 and J is TRBJ2-2; D might be TRBD1 or TRBD2, each matching 5 bases. The CDR3 extends over 16 amino acids. From germline, CDR1 is SGHTA and CDR2 FQGTGA. The V end was cut by 1 base, the J end by 0 bases, with 9 bases between. The CDR3 loop reads CASSLRGSANTGELFF. The CDR3 region has the DNA TGTGCCAGCAGCTTAAGGGGGAGCGCGAACACCGGGGAGCTGTTTTTT.

This chain joins TRBV14 and TRBJ1-2; 9 positions match TRBD1. Germline CDR1 is SGHDN and CDR2 is FVKESK. The CDR3 loop spans 15 amino acids. V shed 4 bases and J 5 bases; nucleotides not matched to a gene: 8. The CDR3 spells CASSRGGTGRYGYTF. The CDR3 nucleotides read TGTGCCAGCAGCCGGGGAGGGACAGGGAGATATGGCTACACCTTC.

The rearrangement joins TRBV11-2 to TRBJ2-3; 11 positions agree with TRBD2. Germline values: CDR1 SGHAT, CDR2 FQNNGV. Trimming took 5 bases from V and 3 from J; bases not matched to a gene: 13. The CDR3 is 18 amino acids. The CDR3 is CASSLTGAGLAATDTQYF. The CDR3 bases are TGTGCCAGCAGCCTCACAGGGGCGGGACTAGCGGCAACAGATACGCAGTATTTT.